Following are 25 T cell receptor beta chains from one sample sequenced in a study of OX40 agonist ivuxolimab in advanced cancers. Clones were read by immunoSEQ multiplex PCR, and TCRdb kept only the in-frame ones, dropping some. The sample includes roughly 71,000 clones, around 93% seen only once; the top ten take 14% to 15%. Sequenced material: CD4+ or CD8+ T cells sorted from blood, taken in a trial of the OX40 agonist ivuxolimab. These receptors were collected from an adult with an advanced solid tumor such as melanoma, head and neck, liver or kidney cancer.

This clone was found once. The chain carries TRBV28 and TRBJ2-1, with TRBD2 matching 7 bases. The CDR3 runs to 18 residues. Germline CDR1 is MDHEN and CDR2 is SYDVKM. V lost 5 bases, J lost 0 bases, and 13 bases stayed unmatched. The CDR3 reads CASSTRDYALFSYNEQFF. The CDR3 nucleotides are TGTGCCAGCAGTACCCGGGACTATGCTCTGTTCTCCTACAATGAGCAGTTCTTC.

The CDR3 coding sequence is TGTGCCAGCAGCCACGGTCTTTATGAAAAACTGTTTTTT. Translation: CASSHGLYEKLFF. The chain uses TRBV14 and TRBJ1-4; no clear D gene. Trimming shortened V by 3 bases and J by 6 bases, and 8 bases separated the two germline ends. Germline CDR1 SGHDN, CDR2 FVKESK. The CDR3 spans 13 residues.

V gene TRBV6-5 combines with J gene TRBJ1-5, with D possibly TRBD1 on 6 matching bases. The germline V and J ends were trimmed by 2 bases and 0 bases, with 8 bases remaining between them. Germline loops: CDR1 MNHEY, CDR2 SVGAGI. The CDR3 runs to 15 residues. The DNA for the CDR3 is TGTGCCAGCAGTTACCCGGACAGTAGCAATCAGCCCCAGCATTTT. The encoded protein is CASSYPDSSNQPQHF.

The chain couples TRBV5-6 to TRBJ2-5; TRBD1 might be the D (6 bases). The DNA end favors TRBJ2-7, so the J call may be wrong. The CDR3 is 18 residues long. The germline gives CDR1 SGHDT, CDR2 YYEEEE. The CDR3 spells CASSLTAGTGTNYYEQYF. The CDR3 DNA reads TGTGCCAGCAGCTTGACCGCCGGGACCGGGACAAATTACTACGAGCAGTACTTC.

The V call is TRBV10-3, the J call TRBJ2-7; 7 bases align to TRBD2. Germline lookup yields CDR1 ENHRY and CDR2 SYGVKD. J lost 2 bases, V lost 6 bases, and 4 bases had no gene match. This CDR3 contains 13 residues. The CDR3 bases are TGTGCCATCAGGGGGGGGTCAACCTACGAGCAGTACTTC. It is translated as CAIRGGSTYEQYF.

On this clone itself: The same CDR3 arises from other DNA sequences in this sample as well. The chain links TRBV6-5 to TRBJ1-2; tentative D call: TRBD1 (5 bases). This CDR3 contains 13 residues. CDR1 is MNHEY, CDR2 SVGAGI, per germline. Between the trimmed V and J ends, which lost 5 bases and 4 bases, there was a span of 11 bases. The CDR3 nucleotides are TGTGCCAGCAGTCCGCTGGGGCCCTATGGCTACACCTTC. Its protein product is CASSPLGPYGYTF.

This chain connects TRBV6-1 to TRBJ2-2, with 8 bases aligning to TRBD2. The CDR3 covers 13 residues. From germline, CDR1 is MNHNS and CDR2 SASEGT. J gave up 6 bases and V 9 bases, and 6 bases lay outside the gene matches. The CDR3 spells CARERELAGELFF. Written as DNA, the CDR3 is TGTGCCAGGGAGCGGGAGCTGGCCGGGGAGCTGTTTTTT.

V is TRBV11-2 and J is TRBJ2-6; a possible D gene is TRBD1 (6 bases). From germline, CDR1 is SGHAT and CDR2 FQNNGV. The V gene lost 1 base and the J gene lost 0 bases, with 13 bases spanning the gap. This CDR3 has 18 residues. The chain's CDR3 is CASSLVGRTASGANVLTF. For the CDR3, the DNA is TGTGCCAGCAGCTTAGTGGGGCGGACAGCCTCTGGGGCCAACGTCCTGACTTTC. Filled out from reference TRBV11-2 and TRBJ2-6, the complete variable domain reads EAGVAQSPRYKIIEKRQSVAFWCNPISGHATLYWYQQILGQGPKLLIQFQNNGVVDDSQLPKDRFSAERLKGVDSTLKIQPAKLEDSAVYLCASSLVGRTASGANVLTFGAGSRLTVL.

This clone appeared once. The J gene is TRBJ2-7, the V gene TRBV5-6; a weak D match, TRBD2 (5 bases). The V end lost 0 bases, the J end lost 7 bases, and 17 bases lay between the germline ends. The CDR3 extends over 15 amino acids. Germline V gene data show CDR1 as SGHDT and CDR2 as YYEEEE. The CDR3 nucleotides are TGTGCCAGCAGCTTGGTCCGAGCGGCGGCCCCGGAGCAGTACTTC. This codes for CASSLVRAAAPEQYF.

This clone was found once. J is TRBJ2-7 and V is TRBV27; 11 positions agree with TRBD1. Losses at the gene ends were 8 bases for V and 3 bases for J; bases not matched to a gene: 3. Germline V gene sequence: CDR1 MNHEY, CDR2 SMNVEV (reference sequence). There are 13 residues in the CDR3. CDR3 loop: CASSDRGLYEQYF. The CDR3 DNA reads TGTGCCAGCTCGGACAGGGGGCTCTACGAGCAGTACTTC.

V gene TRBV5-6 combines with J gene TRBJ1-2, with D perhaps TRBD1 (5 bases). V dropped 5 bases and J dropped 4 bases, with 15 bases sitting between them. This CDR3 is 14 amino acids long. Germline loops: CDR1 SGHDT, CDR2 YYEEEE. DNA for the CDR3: TGTGCCAGCAGTCGGGACCATTCGGGCTATGGCTACACCTTC. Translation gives CASSRDHSGYGYTF.

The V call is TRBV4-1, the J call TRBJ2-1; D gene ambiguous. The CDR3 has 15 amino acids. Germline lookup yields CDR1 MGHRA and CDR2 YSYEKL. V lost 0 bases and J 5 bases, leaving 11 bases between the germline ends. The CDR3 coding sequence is TGCGCCAGCAGCCAAGAAGTACTACTCAACAATGAGCAGTTCTTC. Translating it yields CASSQEVLLNNEQFF.

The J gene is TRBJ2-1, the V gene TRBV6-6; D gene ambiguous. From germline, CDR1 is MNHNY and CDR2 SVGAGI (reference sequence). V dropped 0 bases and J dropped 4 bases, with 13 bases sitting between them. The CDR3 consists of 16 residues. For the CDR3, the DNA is TGTGCCAGCAGTTACTCCCCTAGTCAAGTTTACAATGAGCAGTTCTTC. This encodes CASSYSPSQVYNEQFF.

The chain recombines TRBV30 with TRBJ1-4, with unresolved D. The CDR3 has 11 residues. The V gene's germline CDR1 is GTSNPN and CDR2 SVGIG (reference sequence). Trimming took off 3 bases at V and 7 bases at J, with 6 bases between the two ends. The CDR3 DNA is TGTGCCTGGAGCCCCGCTGAAAAACTGTTTTTT. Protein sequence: CAWSPAEKLFF.

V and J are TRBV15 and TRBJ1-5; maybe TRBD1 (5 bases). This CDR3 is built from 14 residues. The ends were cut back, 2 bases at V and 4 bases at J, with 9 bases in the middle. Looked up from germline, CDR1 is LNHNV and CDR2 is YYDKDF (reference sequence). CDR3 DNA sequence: TGTGCCACCAGCAGATCAGGGATGAATCAGCCCCAGCATTTT. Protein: CATSRSGMNQPQHF.

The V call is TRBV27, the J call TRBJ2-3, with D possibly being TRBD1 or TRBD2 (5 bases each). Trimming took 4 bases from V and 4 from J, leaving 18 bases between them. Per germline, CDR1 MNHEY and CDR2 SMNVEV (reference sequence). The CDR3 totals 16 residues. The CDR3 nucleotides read TGTGCCAGCAGTTACAACCCCGGGACGGCCGCAGATACGCAGTATTTT. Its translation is CASSYNPGTAADTQYF.

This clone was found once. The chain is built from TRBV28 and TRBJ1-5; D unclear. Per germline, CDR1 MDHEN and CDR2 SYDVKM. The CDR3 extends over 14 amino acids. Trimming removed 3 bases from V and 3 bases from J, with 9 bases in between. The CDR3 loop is CASSFWQVNQPQHF. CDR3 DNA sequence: TGTGCCAGCAGTTTCTGGCAGGTCAATCAGCCCCAGCATTTT.

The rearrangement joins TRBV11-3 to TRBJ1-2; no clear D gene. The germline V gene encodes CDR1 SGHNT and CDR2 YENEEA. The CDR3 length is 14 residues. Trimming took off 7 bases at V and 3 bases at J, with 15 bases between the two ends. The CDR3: CASTGPSGDYGYTF. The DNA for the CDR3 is TGTGCCAGCACGGGCCCTTCCGGGGACTATGGCTACACCTTC. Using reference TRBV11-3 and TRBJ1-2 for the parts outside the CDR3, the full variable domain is EAGVVQSPRYKIIEKKQPVAFWCNPISGHNTLYWYLQNLGQGPELLIRYENEEAVDDSQLPKDRFSAERLKGVDSTLKIQPAELGDSAVYLCASTGPSGDYGYTFGSGTRLTVV.

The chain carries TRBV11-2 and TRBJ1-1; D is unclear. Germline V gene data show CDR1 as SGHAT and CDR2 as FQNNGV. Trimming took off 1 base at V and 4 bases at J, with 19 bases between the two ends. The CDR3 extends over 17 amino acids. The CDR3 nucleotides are TGTGCCAGCAGCTTAGGGGCGACGGGCGCCTCGGTCACTGAAGCTTTCTTT. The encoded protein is CASSLGATGASVTEAFF. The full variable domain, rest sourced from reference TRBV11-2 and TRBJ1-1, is EAGVAQSPRYKIIEKRQSVAFWCNPISGHATLYWYQQILGQGPKLLIQFQNNGVVDDSQLPKDRFSAERLKGVDSTLKIQPAKLEDSAVYLCASSLGATGASVTEAFFGQGTRLTVV.

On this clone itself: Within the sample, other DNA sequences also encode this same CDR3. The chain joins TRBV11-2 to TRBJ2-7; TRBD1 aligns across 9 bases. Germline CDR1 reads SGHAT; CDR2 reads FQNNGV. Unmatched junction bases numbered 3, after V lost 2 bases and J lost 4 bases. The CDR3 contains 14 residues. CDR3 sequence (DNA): TGTGCCAGCAGCTTACGGGACAGGGCTTACGAGCAGTACTTC. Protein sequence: CASSLRDRAYEQYF.

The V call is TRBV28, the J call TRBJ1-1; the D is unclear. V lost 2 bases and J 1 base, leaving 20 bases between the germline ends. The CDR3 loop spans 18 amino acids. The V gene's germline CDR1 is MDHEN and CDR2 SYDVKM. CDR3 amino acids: CASSLISGSDWENTEAFF. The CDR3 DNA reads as TGTGCCAGCAGTTTAATAAGTGGCTCGGACTGGGAGAACACTGAAGCTTTCTTT.

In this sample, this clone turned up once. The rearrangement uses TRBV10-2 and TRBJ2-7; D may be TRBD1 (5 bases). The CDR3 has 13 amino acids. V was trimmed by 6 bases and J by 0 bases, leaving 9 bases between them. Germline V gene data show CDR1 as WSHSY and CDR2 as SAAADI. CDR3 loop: CASRTASSYEQYF. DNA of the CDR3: TGCGCCAGCAGGACAGCAAGCTCCTACGAGCAGTACTTC.

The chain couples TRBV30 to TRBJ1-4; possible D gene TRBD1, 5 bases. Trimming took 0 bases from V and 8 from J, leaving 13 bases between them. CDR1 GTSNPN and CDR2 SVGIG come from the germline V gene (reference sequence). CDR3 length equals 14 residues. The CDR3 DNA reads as TGTGCCTGGAGTGTACTGGGGGAAGGAGAAAAACTGTTTTTT. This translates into CAWSVLGEGEKLFF.

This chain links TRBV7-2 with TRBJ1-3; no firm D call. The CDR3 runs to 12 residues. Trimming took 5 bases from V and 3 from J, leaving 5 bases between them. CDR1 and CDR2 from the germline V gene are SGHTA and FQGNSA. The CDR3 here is CASSPSGNTIYF. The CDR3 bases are TGTGCCAGCAGCCCAAGTGGAAACACCATATATTTT.

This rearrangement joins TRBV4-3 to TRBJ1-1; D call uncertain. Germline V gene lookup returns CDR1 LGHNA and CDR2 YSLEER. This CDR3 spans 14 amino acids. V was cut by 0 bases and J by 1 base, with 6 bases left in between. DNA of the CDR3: TGCGCCAGCAGCCAAGATGGGTCGAACACTGAAGCTTTCTTT. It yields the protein CASSQDGSNTEAFF.